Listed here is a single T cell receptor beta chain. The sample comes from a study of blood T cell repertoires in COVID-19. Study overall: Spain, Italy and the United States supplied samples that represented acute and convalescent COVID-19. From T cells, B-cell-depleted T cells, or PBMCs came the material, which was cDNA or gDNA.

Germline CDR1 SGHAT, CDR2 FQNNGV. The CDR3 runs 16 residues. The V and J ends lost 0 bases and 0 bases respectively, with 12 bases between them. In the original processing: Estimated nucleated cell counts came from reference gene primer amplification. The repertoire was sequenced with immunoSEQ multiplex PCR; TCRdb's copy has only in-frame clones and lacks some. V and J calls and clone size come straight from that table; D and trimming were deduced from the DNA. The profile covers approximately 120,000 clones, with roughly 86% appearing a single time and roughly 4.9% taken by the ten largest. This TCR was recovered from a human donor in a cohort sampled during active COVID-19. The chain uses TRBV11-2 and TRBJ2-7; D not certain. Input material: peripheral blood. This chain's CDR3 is CASSLDQRADSYEQYF. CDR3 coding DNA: TGTGCCAGCAGCTTAGATCAGCGCGCCGACTCCTACGAGCAGTACTTC.